The source of this T cell receptor beta chain is a study of molecular identifiers for immune sequencing clone quantification. Both previously described methods and listed TCR primers were employed to make bulk TCR libraries. One entry per CDR3 protein results from TCRdb running MiXCR on the PCR reads. The sample has tens of thousands of distinct CDR3 sequences, approximately 25% seen once. On this clonotype itself: What it binds is not known.

Between about 20,000 and 1,100,000 sorted cells, with 10%, 30% or 50% RNA, yielded naive CD8 libraries. V was shortened by 5 bases and J by 0 bases, with 19 bases between the two germline ends. The CDR3 is 18 residues long. CDR1 SEHNR and CDR2 FQNEAQ come from the germline V gene (reference sequence). Study results and caveats: Same-barcode identical TCR molecules could make highly expanded clones look smaller than they are. Jurkat TCR RNA spiked in from one cell reportedly remained identifiable amid around 1 million naive cells.

The genes are TRBV7-9 and TRBJ1-4; D remains ambiguous. Sequencing used naive CD8+ T cells from blood, with Jurkat cell RNA spiked in. Subset: FACS-sorted CD8+CD4-CCR7+CD45RA+ naive T cells. The clonotype was recovered from a human donor in good health. Some libraries in this study had Jurkat cell RNA spiked in. The DNA of the CDR3 is TGTGCCAGCAGCCCACAACTATCCGGCTTTGCAACTAATGAAAAACTGTTTTTT. It yields the protein CASSPQLSGFATNEKLFF. The full variable domain, completed using reference TRBV7-9 and TRBJ1-4, is DTGVSQNPRHKITKRGQNVTFRCDPISEHNRLYWYRQTLGQGPEFLTYFQNEAQLEKSRLLSDRFSAERPKGSFSTLEIQRTEQGDSAMYLCASSPQLSGFATNEKLFFGSGTQLSVL.